The rows below give T cell receptor beta chains drawn from one sample of a study of T cell responses to AZD1222 COVID-19 vaccine. Produced via immunoSEQ multiplex PCR; TCRdb's table is partial and in-frame only. The sample has tens of thousands of clones, roughly 91% seen once. The sequences come from peripheral blood, collected 28 days after the second AZD1222 dose. All receptors derive from an adult who received the AZD1222 COVID-19 vaccine. Each CDR3 is given with its conserved first and last residue. D genes are given only for firm matches. Some rows have no size entry. The others give once, few or many, or a class for an expanded clone.

V	J	size	D	DNA	CDR3
TRBV7-2	TRBJ2-3	-	-	TGTGCCAGCAGCTTAGTAGTGAGGGAACCAGATACGCAGTATTTT	CASSLVVREPDTQYF
TRBV27	TRBJ2-7	-	TRBD2	TGTGCCAGCAAGAGGACTAGCGGGGGAAACCCGTACTTC	CASKRTSGGNPYF
TRBV27	TRBJ2-2	few	-	TGTGCCAGCAGTGCCCAGGGTTCCGGGGAGCTGTTTTTT	CASSAQGSGELFF
TRBV7-8	TRBJ1-6	-	-	TGTGCCAGCAGTGTGGATTGGGGGGCCAATTCACCCCTCCACTTT	CASSVDWGANSPLHF
TRBV6-6	TRBJ2-3	-	TRBD1	TGTGCCAGCAGCCCCGGGACAGGGCGGACAGATACGCAGTATTTT	CASSPGTGRTDTQYF
TRBV27	TRBJ1-1	-	-	TGTGCCAGCAGTTTATCATCCGGGGGGTGGGTCACTGAAGCTTTCTTT	CASSLSSGGWVTEAFF
TRBV7-8	TRBJ1-6	few	TRBD1	TGTGCCAGCAGCTTTGGCAGAGTACAGGGGTTCAATTCACCCCTCCACTTT	CASSFGRVQGFNSPLHF
TRBV10-3	TRBJ1-6	-	-	TGTGCCATCAGTGAGAGGGCATCGAGCTCCTATAATTCACCCCTCCACTTT	CAISERASSSYNSPLHF
TRBV7-2	TRBJ2-1	-	-	TGTGCCAGCAGCCTTACGCGCGGCTACAATGAGCAGTTCTTC	CASSLTRGYNEQFF
TRBV28	TRBJ2-2	-	TRBD1	TGTGCCGGGACAGCGAACACCGGGGAGCTGTTTTTT	CAGTANTGELFF
TRBV10-3	TRBJ2-7	-	-	TGTGCCATCATGAAGGTTGATCCCAACGGAGAGCAGTACTTC	CAIMKVDPNGEQYF
TRBV29-1	TRBJ1-6	-	-	TGCAGCGTTAGGACGTCCAGGTCTTCACCCCTCCACTTT	CSVRTSRSSPLHF
TRBV12-3/TRBV12-4	TRBJ1-1	-	-	TGTGCCAGCAGTCGGGACACTGAAGCTTTCTTT	CASSRDTEAFF
TRBV5-1	TRBJ2-1	-	-	TGCGCCAGCAGCTCGGGACTCCTCTCCTACAATGAGCAGTTCTTC	CASSSGLLSYNEQFF
TRBV12-3/TRBV12-4	TRBJ2-7	once	-	TGTGCCAGCAGTTTACGGGTTTCGGAGCAGTACTTC	CASSLRVSEQYF
TRBV2	TRBJ2-5	-	-	TGTGCCAGCAGTGAACACAGGGGAGGGGAGACCCAGTACTTC	CASSEHRGGETQYF
TRBV19	TRBJ1-1	-	-	TGTGCCAGTAGAAGAGTAGGAATGAACACTGAAGCTTTCTTT	CASRRVGMNTEAFF
TRBV5-1	TRBJ2-5	once	TRBD2	TGCGCCAGCAGCTCGACTAGCCGGGAGACCCAGTACTTC	CASSSTSRETQYF
TRBV7-2	TRBJ2-1	-	TRBD2	TGTGCCAGCAGAGTCCCGTTCATAGCGGGGGGGCCCAATGAGCAGTTCTTC	CASRVPFIAGGPNEQFF
TRBV30	TRBJ1-2	-	TRBD1	TGTGCCTGCCCGGGACAGGGTCTATCCTATGGCTACACCTTC	CACPGQGLSYGYTF
TRBV5-1	TRBJ1-5	-	TRBD1	TGCGCCAGCAGCTTGGAGGGACAGGGTAGCAATCAGCCCCAGCATTTT	CASSLEGQGSNQPQHF
TRBV2	TRBJ2-3	-	-	TGTGCCAGCAGTTTGCCTTGGAGGACAGATACGCAGTATTTT	CASSLPWRTDTQYF
TRBV6-2/TRBV6-3	TRBJ1-2	once	-	TGTGCCAGCAGTTACCCCCGGGGCAGGGGAGGCCGTGCTAACTATGGCTACACCTTC	CASSYPRGRGGRANYGYTF
TRBV7-8	TRBJ1-3	-	-	TGTGCCAGCAGCTCCCTGGGGTATTCCTCTGGAAACACCATATATTTT	CASSSLGYSSGNTIYF
TRBV5-1	TRBJ2-7	-	-	TGCGCCAGCAGCTCGTGGTACTTACCTAACTACGAGCAGTACTTC	CASSSWYLPNYEQYF
TRBV2	TRBJ1-5	-	-	TGTGCCAGCACTGAGGCCCCTAGCAATCAGCCCCAGCATTTT	CASTEAPSNQPQHF
TRBV20-1	TRBJ1-4	-	-	TGCAGTGCTAGTCTTGCGGAAAAACTGTTTTTT	CSASLAEKLFF
TRBV5-4	TRBJ1-4	-	-	TGTGCCAGCAGCCAAGACAGGTCAACTAATGAAAAACTGTTTTTT	CASSQDRSTNEKLFF
TRBV27	TRBJ1-5	-	-	TGTGCCAGCAGTCCCCAGGGCTCCCCCAATCAGCCCCAGCATTTT	CASSPQGSPNQPQHF
TRBV24-1	TRBJ2-3	-	TRBD1	TGTGCCACCAGTGAAGCCGGGACAGACTTCGTTGATACGCAGTATTTT	CATSEAGTDFVDTQYF
TRBV5-1	TRBJ1-1	-	-	TGCGCCAGCAGCTTGGCTGCGGGGCGGGCTGAAGCTTTCTTT	CASSLAAGRAEAFF
TRBV14	TRBJ1-2	-	-	TGTGCCAGCAGCCAAGTCCCCGGGCACGGTATGAATGGCTACACCTTC	CASSQVPGHGMNGYTF